The 21 T cell receptor beta chains in this list originate from one sample, sequenced in a study of blood T cell repertoires in COVID-19. Here immunoSEQ multiplex PCR was the method, and the copy in TCRdb shows in-frame clones only, minus some. The table includes under 350,000 clones, 86% detected once. Sequencing was performed on PBMCs or T cells enriched from blood (not recorded which). The receptor set was obtained from a woman between 35 and 50 years old with acute COVID-19.

Points on this clone: This specimen includes other DNA sequences encoding the same CDR3. The gene calls are TRBV3-1 (or the pseudogene TRBV3-2) and TRBJ2-7; a possible D gene is TRBD1 (6 bases). Germline V gene sequence: CDR1 LGHDT, CDR2 YNNKEL (reference sequence). CDR3 length: 15 residues. V shed 1 base and J shed 0 bases, with 10 bases lying between them. This chain's CDR3 is CASSQVTGSSYEQYF. CDR3 in DNA: TGTGCCAGCAGCCAAGTGACAGGTAGCTCCTACGAGCAGTACTTC.

The chain carries TRBV28 and TRBJ1-2; D possibly corresponds to TRBD1 (5 bases). Looked up from germline, CDR1 is MDHEN and CDR2 is SYDVKM. The CDR3 sequence is 16 residues long. Trimming stripped 6 bases from V and 1 base from J, with 18 bases between. CDR3 DNA: TGTGCCAGCAGAGCGCAACAGGATAGGGGTAACTATGGCTACACCTTC. Protein sequence: CASRAQQDRGNYGYTF.

V is TRBV29-1 and J is TRBJ2-2; D is possibly TRBD1 (6 bases). This CDR3 comprises 14 residues. The germline gives CDR1 SQVTM, CDR2 ANQGSEA. Trimming took off 4 bases at V and 1 base at J, with 10 bases between the two ends. This chain's CDR3 is CSVGDRLNTGELFF. The CDR3 DNA sequence: TGCAGCGTTGGTGACAGGTTGAACACCGGGGAGCTGTTTTTT.

This rearrangement joins TRBV6-5 to TRBJ1-6; no clear D gene. The V and J ends lost 3 bases and 7 bases respectively, with 7 bases between them. The CDR3 sequence is 13 residues long. Per the germline V gene, CDR1 is MNHEY and CDR2 is SVGAGI. This CDR3 reads CASSYYGNSPLHF. CDR3 sequence (DNA): TGTGCCAGCAGTTATTACGGGAATTCACCCCTCCACTTT.

This sequence joins TRBV19 and TRBJ1-5; a weak D match, TRBD1 (5 bases). This CDR3 comprises 15 residues. CDR1 is LNHDA and CDR2 is SQIVND in the germline V gene (reference sequence). V lost 7 bases and J lost 1, with 14 bases in between. This chain's CDR3 is CASIGGGNSNQPQHF. The CDR3 DNA follows: TGTGCCAGTATCGGGGGAGGGAACAGCAATCAGCCCCAGCATTTT.

The gene calls are TRBV24-1 and TRBJ2-5; 8 nucleotides match TRBD2. CDR3 length: 16 amino acids. The germline CDR1 and CDR2 sequences are KGHDR and SFDVKD. The V gene end was trimmed by 7 bases and the J gene end by 1 base; junction bases not matched to a gene: 10. CDR3 region: CATSGNGRAPQETQYF. CDR3 nucleotide sequence: TGTGCCACCAGCGGAAACGGGAGGGCCCCCCAAGAGACCCAGTACTTC.

The chain joins TRBV6-2 or TRBV6-3 to TRBJ1-5; D is possibly TRBD1 (5 bases). Germline CDR1 is MNHEY and CDR2 is SVGEGT. The CDR3 is 17 residues long. The ends were cut back, 2 bases at V and 0 bases at J, with 14 bases in the middle. The CDR3 loop reads CASSYETTVYSNQPQHF. The CDR3 coding sequence is TGTGCCAGCAGTTACGAGACGACAGTTTATAGCAATCAGCCCCAGCATTTT.

This clone showed up just a few times. V and J are TRBV5-4 and TRBJ2-5; a possible D gene is TRBD2 (5 bases). The germline V gene has CDR1 SGHNT and CDR2 YYREEE (reference sequence). Trimming took off 3 bases at V and 5 bases at J, with 20 bases between the two ends. This CDR3 is 16 amino acids long. CDR3 sequence reads: CASSWSVARPGETQYF. CDR3 sequence (DNA): TGTGCCAGCAGCTGGTCAGTTGCCAGGCCGGGGGAGACCCAGTACTTC.

This clone was seen a handful of times. J is TRBJ2-2 and V is TRBV6-2 or TRBV6-3; 7 bases are shared with TRBD1. CDR1 is MNHEY and CDR2 is SVGEGT in the germline V gene. The junction had 2 bases not matched to a gene; V was cut back by 0 bases and J by 1 base. This CDR3 region has 16 residues. Here the CDR3 reads CASSYSWTGNTGELFF. CDR3 coding DNA: TGTGCCAGCAGTTACTCCTGGACAGGGAACACCGGGGAGCTGTTTTTT.

The genes are TRBV7-2 and TRBJ1-2; no definite D call. CDR1 and CDR2 (germline): SGHTA, FQGNSA. There are 16 residues in the CDR3. V lost 1 base and J lost 0, with 12 bases in between. The CDR3 DNA follows: TGTGCCAGCAGCTTAGTCTTCCGGGTTTCTAACTATGGCTACACCTTC. Translation: CASSLVFRVSNYGYTF.

This clone was counted a few times. The rearrangement joins TRBV7-2 to TRBJ1-6, with 11 bases matching TRBD1. This CDR3 spans 16 amino acids. Losses at the gene ends were 5 bases for V and 8 bases for J; bases not matched to a gene: 8. Germline loops: CDR1 SGHTA, CDR2 FQGNSA. The CDR3 loop reads CASSPQVGQGDSPLHF. The CDR3 DNA sequence: TGTGCCAGCAGCCCCCAAGTGGGACAGGGGGATTCACCCCTCCACTTT.

This rearrangement joins TRBV19 to TRBJ2-1; D is perhaps TRBD1 (6 bases). The CDR3 is 17 amino acids. CDR1 LNHDA and CDR2 SQIVND come from the germline V gene (reference sequence). V was trimmed by 4 bases and J by 4 bases, leaving 20 bases between them. CDR3 in amino acids: CASSTRPGQIIYNEQFF. The CDR3 coding sequence is TGTGCCAGTAGTACCCGCCCAGGACAGATTATTTACAATGAGCAGTTCTTC.

The V and J genes are TRBV7-6 and TRBJ1-1; D unresolved. Per the germline V gene, CDR1 is SGHVS and CDR2 is FNYEAQ. With 5 bases removed from V and 1 base from J, the gap between germline ends came to 11 bases. The CDR3 sequence is 14 residues long. CDR3 sequence reads: CASSLDPGNTEAFF. The CDR3 DNA reads TGTGCCAGCAGCCTAGATCCAGGGAACACTGAAGCTTTCTTT.

CDR3 loop: CASSPGTSGGETQYF. The DNA for the CDR3 is TGCGCCAGCAGTCCTGGGACTAGCGGGGGGGAGACCCAGTACTTC. The J gene is TRBJ2-5, the V gene TRBV4-1, with 15 positions matching TRBD2. The ends lost 6 bases at V and 5 bases at J; junction bases unmatched: 4. Germline V CDR1 and CDR2: MGHRA, YSYEKL. This CDR3 contains 15 residues.

The chain carries TRBV6-2 or TRBV6-3 and TRBJ1-1, with D possibly TRBD1 on 5 matching bases. Looked up from germline, CDR1 is MNHEY and CDR2 is SVGEGT. The V end was cut by 5 bases, the J end by 0 bases, with 13 bases between. The CDR3 is made up of 15 amino acids. The CDR3 sequence: CASSPSQGMNTEAFF. The CDR3 DNA reads TGTGCCAGCAGTCCATCCCAGGGCATGAACACTGAAGCTTTCTTT.

This rearrangement joins TRBV7-2 to TRBJ2-3, with a weak D call TRBD2 (7 bases). This CDR3 comprises 15 residues. The V end was cut by 0 bases, the J end by 5 bases, with 12 bases between. Germline-derived CDR1 and CDR2 are SGHTA and FQGNSA. The CDR3 loop is CASSLAGGQGDTQYF. The CDR3 DNA is TGTGCCAGCAGCTTAGCGGGGGGGCAGGGAGATACGCAGTATTTT.

The rearrangement joins TRBV5-6 to TRBJ1-1, with D tentatively TRBD1 (6 bases). The CDR3 totals 15 residues. Trimming took off 4 bases at V and 4 bases at J, with 17 bases between the two ends. Germline V lookup: CDR1 SGHDT, CDR2 YYEEEE. DNA for the CDR3: TGTGCCAGCAGCCCAGTTGGGGGCGAGGGCACTGAAGCTTTCTTT. Translated: CASSPVGGEGTEAFF. Using reference TRBV5-6 and TRBJ1-1 for the parts outside the CDR3, the full variable domain is DAGVTQSPTHLIKTRGQQVTLRCSPKSGHDTVSWYQQALGQGPQFIFQYYEEEERQRGNFPDRFSGHQFPNYSSELNVNALLLGDSALYLCASSPVGGEGTEAFFGQGTRLTVV.

V usage is TRBV6-5 and J usage is TRBJ2-3, with 7 bases identical to TRBD1. The J segment lost 12 bases and the V segment lost 5 bases, leaving 8 bases of the junction unmatched. Germline assignment: CDR1 MNHEY and CDR2 SVGAGI. This CDR3 region has 12 residues. The CDR3 here is CASSTRQGVQYF. CDR3 sequence (DNA): TGTGCCAGCAGTACCAGACAGGGTGTTCAGTATTTT.

This chain connects TRBV5-6 to TRBJ2-1, with TRBD2 matching over 8 bases. The germline CDR1 and CDR2 sequences are SGHDT and YYEEEE. The CDR3 covers 15 residues. V was pared by 4 bases and J by 4 bases, with 7 bases of the junction left unmatched. The DNA for the CDR3 is TGTGCCAGCAGCCCGCCGGCGGGGGGTTACAATGAGCAGTTCTTC. It yields the protein CASSPPAGGYNEQFF.

The rearrangement links TRBV28 to TRBJ1-5; possible D gene TRBD1, 6 bases. Trimming stripped 6 bases from V and 0 bases from J, with 12 bases between. CDR1 MDHEN and CDR2 SYDVKM come from the germline V gene. There are 15 residues in the CDR3. CDR3 region: CASSRTEHSNQPQHF. The DNA of the CDR3 is TGTGCCAGCAGCAGGACAGAGCATAGCAATCAGCCCCAGCATTTT. The variable domain in full, with the rest retrieved from reference TRBV28 and TRBJ1-5, is DVKVTQSSRYLVKRTGEKVFLECVQDMDHENMFWYRQDPGLGLRLIYFSYDVKMKEKGDIPEGYSVSREKKERFSLILESASTNQTSMYLCASSRTEHSNQPQHFGDGTRLSIL.

This chain connects TRBV14 to TRBJ1-5; no definite D call. Germline CDR1 SGHDN, CDR2 FVKESK. Between the trimmed V and J ends, which lost 0 bases and 6 bases, there was a span of 6 bases. CDR3 size: 13 residues. The CDR3 nucleotides read TGTGCCAGCAGCCAAGATCAGGCTCAGCCCCAGCATTTT. Encoded protein: CASSQDQAQPQHF.